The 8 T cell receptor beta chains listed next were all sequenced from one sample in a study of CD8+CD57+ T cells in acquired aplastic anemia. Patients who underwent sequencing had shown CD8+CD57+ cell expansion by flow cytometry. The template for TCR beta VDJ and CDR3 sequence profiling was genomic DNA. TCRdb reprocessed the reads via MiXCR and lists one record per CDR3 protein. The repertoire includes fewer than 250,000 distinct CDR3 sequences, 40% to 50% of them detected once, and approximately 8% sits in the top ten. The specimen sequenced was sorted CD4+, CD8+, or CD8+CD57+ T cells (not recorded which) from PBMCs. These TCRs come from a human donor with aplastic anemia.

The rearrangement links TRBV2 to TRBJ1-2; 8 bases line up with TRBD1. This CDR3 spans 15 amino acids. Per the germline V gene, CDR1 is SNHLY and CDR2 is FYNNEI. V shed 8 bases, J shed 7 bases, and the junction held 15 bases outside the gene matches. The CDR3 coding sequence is TGTGCCAGCCGAGAACAGGGGGGCGCGGTAGGTGGCTACACCTTC. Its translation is CASREQGGAVGGYTF. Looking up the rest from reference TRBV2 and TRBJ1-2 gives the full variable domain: EPEVTQTPSHQVTQMGQEVILRCVPISNHLYFYWYRQILGQKVEFLVSFYNNEISEKSEIFDDQFSVERPDGSNFTLKIRSTKLEDSAMYFCASREQGGAVGGYTFGSGTRLTVV.

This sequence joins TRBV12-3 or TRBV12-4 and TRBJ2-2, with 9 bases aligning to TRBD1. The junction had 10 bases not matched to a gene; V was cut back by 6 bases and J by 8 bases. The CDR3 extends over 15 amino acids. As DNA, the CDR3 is TGTGCCAGCAGGTTCGGGACAGGGAGGTGGGGGGAGCTGTTTTTT. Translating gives CASRFGTGRWGELFF.

The CDR3 protein is CATSDSLRTGMDTQYF. The CDR3 DNA follows: TGTGCCACCAGTGATTCCCTTAGGACAGGGATGGATACGCAGTATTTT. The chain is built from TRBV24-1 and TRBJ2-3; TRBD1 agrees at 8 bases. The CDR3 spans 16 residues. Germline CDR1 and CDR2: KGHDR and SFDVKD. V was pared by 2 bases and J by 6 bases, with 9 bases of the junction left unmatched.

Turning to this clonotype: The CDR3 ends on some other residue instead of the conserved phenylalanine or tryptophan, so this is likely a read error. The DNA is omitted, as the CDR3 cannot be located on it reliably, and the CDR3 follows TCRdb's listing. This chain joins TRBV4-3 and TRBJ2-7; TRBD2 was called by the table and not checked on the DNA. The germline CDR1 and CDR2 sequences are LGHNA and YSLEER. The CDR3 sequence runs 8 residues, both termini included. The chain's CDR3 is CASSQDGG.

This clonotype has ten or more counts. The CDR3 region is CASSYSPHEQFF. For the CDR3, the DNA is TGTGCCAGCAGTTACTCGCCCCATGAGCAGTTCTTC. The chain combines TRBV6-5 with TRBJ2-1; D call uncertain. In germline, CDR1 is MNHEY, CDR2 SVGAGI. V shed 0 bases and J shed 8 bases, with 5 bases lying between them. CDR3 length: 12 amino acids.

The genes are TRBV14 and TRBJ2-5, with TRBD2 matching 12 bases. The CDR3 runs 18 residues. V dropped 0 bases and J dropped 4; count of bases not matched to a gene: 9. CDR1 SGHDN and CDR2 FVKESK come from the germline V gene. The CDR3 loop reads CASSQENGLGLAGETQYF. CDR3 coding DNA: TGTGCCAGCAGCCAAGAAAATGGTCTGGGACTAGCGGGAGAGACCCAGTACTTC.

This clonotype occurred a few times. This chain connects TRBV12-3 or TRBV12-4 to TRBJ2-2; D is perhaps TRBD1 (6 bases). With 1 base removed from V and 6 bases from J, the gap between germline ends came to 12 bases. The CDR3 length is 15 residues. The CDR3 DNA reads TGTGCCAGCAGTTTAGAACAGGGTGGGGCCGGGGAGCTGTTTTTT. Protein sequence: CASSLEQGGAGELFF.

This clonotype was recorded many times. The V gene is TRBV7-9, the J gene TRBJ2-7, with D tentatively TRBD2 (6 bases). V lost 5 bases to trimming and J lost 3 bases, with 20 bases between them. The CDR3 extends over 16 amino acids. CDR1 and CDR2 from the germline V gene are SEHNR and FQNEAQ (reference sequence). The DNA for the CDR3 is TGTGCCAGCAGCCTTACCTTCGGGAGCACCCGCTACGAGCAGTACTTC. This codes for CASSLTFGSTRYEQYF.